These 7 T cell receptor beta chains were all obtained from the same sample, sequenced in a study of T cell clonality in common variable immunodeficiency. Findings of the study overall: Fewer deletions and N-nucleotide insertions were reportedly seen in common variable immunodeficiency TCR beta sequences.

Sequencing used immunoSEQ multiplex PCR; TCRdb keeps in-frame clones, though not all of them. This sample carries 30,000 to 40,000 clones, none of them present only once. Their specific antigens are unknown. Sequenced material: peripheral blood mononuclear cells. The receptors were sampled from a human donor with common variable immunodeficiency.

In this sample, this clone turned up a few times. The CDR3 goes on 3 residues after the read ends, and that part is filled in from the germline J gene. The V and J genes are TRBV6-9 and TRBJ2-7; D assignment may be TRBD1 or TRBD2 (6 bases each). In germline, CDR1 is MNHGY, CDR2 SVAAGI. CDR3 length: 15 residues. Trimming shortened V by 6 bases and J by 6 bases, and 21 bases separated the two germline ends. Partial CDR3 DNA: TGTGCCAGCAGCTCTGGACAGCGAAGGGGAGGCGAG. Protein sequence: CASSSGQRRGGE. The whole CDR3 is CASSSGQRRGGEQYF.

This clone has just a few counts. The CDR3 goes on 3 residues after the read ends, and that part is filled in from the germline J gene. V gene TRBV2 combines with J gene TRBJ1-2; possible D gene TRBD1, 5 bases. The ends were cut back, 7 bases at V and 4 bases at J, with 10 bases in the middle. The germline V gene has CDR1 SNHLY and CDR2 FYNNEI. This CDR3 spans 12 amino acids. CDR3 bases read: TGTGCCAGCATTGGGGCCGGCTATGGC. It is translated as CASIGAGYG. The whole CDR3 reads CASIGAGYGYTF. The full variable domain, with the rest looked up from reference TRBV2 and TRBJ1-2, is EPEVTQTPSHQVTQMGQEVILRCVPISNHLYFYWYRQILGQKVEFLVSFYNNEISEKSEIFDDQFSVERPDGSNFTLKIRSTKLEDSAMYFCASIGAGYGYTFGSGTRLTVV.

Comment on this clone: Sequencing ends 3 residues short of the CDR3 end; the germline J gene provides the rest. This sequence joins TRBV30 and TRBJ2-1; TRBD1 matches 7 bases. CDR3 length equals 15 residues. Germline assignment: CDR1 GTSNPN and CDR2 SVGIG (reference sequence). The J segment lost 3 bases and the V segment lost 0 bases, leaving 5 bases of the junction unmatched. The CDR3 reads CAWSVRDSVYNEQFF. Incomplete CDR3 DNA: TGTGCCTGGAGTGTAAGGGACAGCGTCTACAATGAG.

This clone was recorded at least ten times. The read stops 3 residues short of the end of the CDR3; the missing end is completed from the germline J gene. This chain links TRBV7-8 with TRBJ2-2; 9 nucleotides align to TRBD2. The J segment lost 4 bases and the V segment lost 0 bases, leaving 9 bases of the junction unmatched. CDR1 and CDR2 from the germline V gene are SGHVS and FQNEAQ. CDR3 length: 18 amino acids. The sequenced CDR3 bases are TGTGCCAGCAGCTTAGCCATGCGGGGGGGCCTGAGCACCGGGGAG. Protein product: CASSLAMRGGLSTGE. From start to end, the CDR3 is CASSLAMRGGLSTGELFF.

This clone has a count of ten or more. The DNA ends 3 residues before the CDR3 does, and the rest of the CDR3 is filled in from the germline J gene. The V gene is TRBV20-1, the J gene TRBJ2-2; 10 positions match TRBD1. V lost 4 bases to trimming and J lost 5 bases; unmatched junction nucleotides: 4. The CDR3 has 14 amino acids. Germline V gene sequence: CDR1 DFQATT, CDR2 SNEGSKA (reference sequence). The CDR3 DNA, read in part, is TGCAGTGCTACCGGACAGGGGGAAACCGGGGAG. It yields the protein CSATGQGETGE. The complete CDR3 protein is CSATGQGETGELFF.

This clone has at least ten counts. The read ends 3 residues shy of where the CDR3 ends; the end is completed using the germline J gene. V and J are TRBV5-5 and TRBJ1-2; TRBD1 agrees at 7 bases. Germline loops: CDR1 SGHKS, CDR2 YYEKEE (reference sequence). V was clipped by 4 bases and J by 6 bases; unmatched bases: 12. The CDR3 runs 15 residues. The CDR3 DNA, read in part, is TGTGCCAGCAGCCCCCCAGGGGGGAACAAGAATGGC. Residues: CASSPPGGNKNG. The CDR3, in full, reads CASSPPGGNKNGYTF.

This clone was seen at least ten times. The read stops 3 residues short of the end of the CDR3; the missing end is completed from the germline J gene. The genes are TRBV20-1 and TRBJ2-2, with D maybe TRBD1 (6 bases). The germline CDR1 and CDR2 sequences are DFQATT and SNEGSKA (reference sequence). V was clipped by 5 bases and J by 3 bases, with 10 bases between them. This CDR3 comprises 13 residues. Partial CDR3 DNA: TGCAGTGCTGGACAGCTTGACACCGGGGAG. Amino acids: CSAGQLDTGE. The whole CDR3 sequence is CSAGQLDTGELFF.